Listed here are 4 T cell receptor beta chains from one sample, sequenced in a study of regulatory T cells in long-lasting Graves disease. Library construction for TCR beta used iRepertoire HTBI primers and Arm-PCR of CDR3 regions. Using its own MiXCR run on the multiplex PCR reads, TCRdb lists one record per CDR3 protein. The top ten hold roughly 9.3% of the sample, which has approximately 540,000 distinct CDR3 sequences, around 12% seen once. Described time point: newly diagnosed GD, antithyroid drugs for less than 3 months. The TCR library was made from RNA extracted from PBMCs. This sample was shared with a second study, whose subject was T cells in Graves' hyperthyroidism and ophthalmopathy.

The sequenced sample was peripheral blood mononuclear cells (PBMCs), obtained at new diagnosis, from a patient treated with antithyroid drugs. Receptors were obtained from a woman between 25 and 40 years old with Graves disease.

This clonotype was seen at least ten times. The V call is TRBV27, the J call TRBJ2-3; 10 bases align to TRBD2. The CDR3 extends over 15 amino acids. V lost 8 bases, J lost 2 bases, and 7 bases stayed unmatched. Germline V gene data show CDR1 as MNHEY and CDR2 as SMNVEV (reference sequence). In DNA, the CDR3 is TGTGCCAGCCATCCCGGGACTAGCGACACAGATACGCAGTATTTT. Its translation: CASHPGTSDTDTQYF.

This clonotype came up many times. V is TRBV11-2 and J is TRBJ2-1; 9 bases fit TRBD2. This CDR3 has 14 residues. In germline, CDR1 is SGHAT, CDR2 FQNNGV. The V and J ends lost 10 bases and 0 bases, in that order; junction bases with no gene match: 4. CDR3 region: CATTTSGSYNEQFF. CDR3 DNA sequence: TGTGCCACCACGACTAGCGGCTCCTACAATGAGCAGTTCTTC.

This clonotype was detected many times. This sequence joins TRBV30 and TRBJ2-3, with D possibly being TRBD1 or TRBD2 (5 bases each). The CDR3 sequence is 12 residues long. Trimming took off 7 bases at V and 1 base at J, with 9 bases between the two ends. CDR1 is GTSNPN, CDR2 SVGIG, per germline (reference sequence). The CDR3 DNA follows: TGTGCCTTCCTGGGGGGCACAGATACGCAGTATTTT. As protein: CAFLGGTDTQYF.

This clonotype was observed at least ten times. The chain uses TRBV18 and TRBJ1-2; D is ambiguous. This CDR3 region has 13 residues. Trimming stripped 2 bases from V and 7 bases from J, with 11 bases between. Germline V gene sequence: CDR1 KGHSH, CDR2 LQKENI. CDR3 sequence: CASSPAQEAGYTF. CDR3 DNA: TGTGCCAGCTCACCAGCCCAGGAAGCTGGCTACACCTTC.